This T cell receptor (beta chain) was sequenced for a study of T cell repertoires in cytomegalovirus infection. Study-level background: Through public TCR beta signatures, both CMV infection and matching HLA type were indicated.

This clonotype has a handful of counts. TCRdb re-called the reads through MiXCR, storing one row per CDR3 protein. The sample lists about 440,000 distinct CDR3 sequences; roughly 31% were seen once. V trimming: 4 bases; J trimming: 6 bases; junction bases outside the gene matches: 18. Looked up from germline, CDR1 is SGHTA and CDR2 is FQGNSA. This CDR3 comprises 19 residues. The sample taken for sequencing was PBMCs. This sequence joins TRBV7-2 and TRBJ1-6; 7 bases fit TRBD1. This TCR was recovered from a human donor in good health (CMV status not recorded). Some clones in this sample may be carry-over from other donors' samples. The CDR3 nucleotides read TGTGCCAGCAGCTCCACCATTATGGGGGACAGCCCGTTTAATTCACCCCTCCACTTT. Encoded protein: CASSSTIMGDSPFNSPLHF.